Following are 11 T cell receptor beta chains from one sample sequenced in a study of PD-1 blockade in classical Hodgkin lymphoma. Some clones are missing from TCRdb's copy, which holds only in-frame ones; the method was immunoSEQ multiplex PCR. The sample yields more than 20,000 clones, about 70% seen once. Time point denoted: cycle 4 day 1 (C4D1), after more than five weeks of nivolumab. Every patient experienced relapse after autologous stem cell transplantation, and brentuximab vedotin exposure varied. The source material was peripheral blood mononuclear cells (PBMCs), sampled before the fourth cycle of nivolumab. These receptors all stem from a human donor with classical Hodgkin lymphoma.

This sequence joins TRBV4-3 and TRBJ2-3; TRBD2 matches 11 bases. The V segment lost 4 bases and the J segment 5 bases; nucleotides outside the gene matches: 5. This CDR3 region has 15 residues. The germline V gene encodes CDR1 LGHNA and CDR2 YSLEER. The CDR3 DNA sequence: TGCGCCAGCAGCCTTACTAGCGGGGGCCAAGATACGCAGTATTTT. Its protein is CASSLTSGGQDTQYF.

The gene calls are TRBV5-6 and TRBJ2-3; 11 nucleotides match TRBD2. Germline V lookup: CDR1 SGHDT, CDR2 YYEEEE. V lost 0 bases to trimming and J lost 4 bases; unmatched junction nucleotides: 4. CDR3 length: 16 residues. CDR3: CASSLVLAGEADTQYF. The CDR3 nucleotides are TGTGCCAGCAGCTTGGTACTAGCGGGAGAGGCAGATACGCAGTATTTT.

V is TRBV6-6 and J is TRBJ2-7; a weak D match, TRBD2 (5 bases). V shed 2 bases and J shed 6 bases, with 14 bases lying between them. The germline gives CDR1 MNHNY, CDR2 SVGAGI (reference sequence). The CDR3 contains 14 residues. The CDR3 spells CASSYAAGASEQYF. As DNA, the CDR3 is TGTGCCAGCAGTTACGCCGCGGGCGCTAGCGAGCAGTACTTC.

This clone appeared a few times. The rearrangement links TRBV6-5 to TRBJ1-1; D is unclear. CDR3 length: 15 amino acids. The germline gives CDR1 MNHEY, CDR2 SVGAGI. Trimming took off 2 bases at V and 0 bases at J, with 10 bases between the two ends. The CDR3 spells CASSYAAGMNTEAFF. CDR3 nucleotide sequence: TGTGCCAGCAGTTACGCCGCGGGTATGAACACTGAAGCTTTCTTT.

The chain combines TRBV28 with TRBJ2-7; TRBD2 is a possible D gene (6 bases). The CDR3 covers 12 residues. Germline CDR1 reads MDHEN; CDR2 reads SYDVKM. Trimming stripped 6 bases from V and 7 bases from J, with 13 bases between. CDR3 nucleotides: TGTGCCAGCAGCCTAGGGAGGTATGAGCAGTACTTC. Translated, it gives CASSLGRYEQYF. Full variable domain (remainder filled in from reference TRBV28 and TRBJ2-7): DVKVTQSSRYLVKRTGEKVFLECVQDMDHENMFWYRQDPGLGLRLIYFSYDVKMKEKGDIPEGYSVSREKKERFSLILESASTNQTSMYLCASSLGRYEQYFGPGTRLTVT.

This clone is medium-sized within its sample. This chain's CDR3 is CASSSSGGPYEQYF. The DNA of the CDR3 is TGTGCCAGCAGCTCTAGCGGGGGCCCCTACGAGCAGTACTTC. The chain couples TRBV11-3 to TRBJ2-7; 10 positions agree with TRBD2. J lost 2 bases, V lost 4 bases, and 2 bases had no gene match. This CDR3 comprises 14 residues. Germline lookup yields CDR1 SGHNT and CDR2 YENEEA.

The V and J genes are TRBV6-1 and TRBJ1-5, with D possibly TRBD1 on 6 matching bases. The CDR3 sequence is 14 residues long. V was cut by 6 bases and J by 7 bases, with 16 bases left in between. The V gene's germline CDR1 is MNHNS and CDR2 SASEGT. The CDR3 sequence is CASREWDIEQPQHF. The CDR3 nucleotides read TGTGCCAGCAGGGAATGGGACATTGAGCAGCCCCAGCATTTT.

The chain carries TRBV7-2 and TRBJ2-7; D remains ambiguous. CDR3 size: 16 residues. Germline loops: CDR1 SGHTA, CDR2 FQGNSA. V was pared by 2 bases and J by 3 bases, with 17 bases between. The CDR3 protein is CASSLTFYRAGYEQYF. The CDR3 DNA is TGTGCCAGCAGCTTAACGTTTTATCGGGCCGGCTACGAGCAGTACTTC.

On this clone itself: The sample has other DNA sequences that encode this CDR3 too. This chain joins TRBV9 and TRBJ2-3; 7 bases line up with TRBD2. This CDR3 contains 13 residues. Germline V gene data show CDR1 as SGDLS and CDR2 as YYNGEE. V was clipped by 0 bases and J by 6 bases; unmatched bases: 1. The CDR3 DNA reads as TGTGCCAGCAGCGTAGGGGGAGGGGATACGCAGTATTTT. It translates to CASSVGGGDTQYF.

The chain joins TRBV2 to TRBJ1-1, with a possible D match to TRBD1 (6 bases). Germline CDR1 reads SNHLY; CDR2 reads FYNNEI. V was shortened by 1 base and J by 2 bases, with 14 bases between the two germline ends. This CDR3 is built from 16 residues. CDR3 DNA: TGTGCCAGCAGTGAAGGACGTCAGGGGCTAAACACTGAAGCTTTCTTT. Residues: CASSEGRQGLNTEAFF.

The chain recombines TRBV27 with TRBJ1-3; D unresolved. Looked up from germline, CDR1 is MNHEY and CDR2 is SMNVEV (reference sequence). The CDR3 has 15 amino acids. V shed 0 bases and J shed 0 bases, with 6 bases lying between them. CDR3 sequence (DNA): TGTGCCAGCAGTTTATCTCTTACCTCTGGAAACACCATATATTTT. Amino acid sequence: CASSLSLTSGNTIYF.